This T cell receptor beta chain was observed in a study of blood T cell repertoires in COVID-19. For the study at large: From the United States, Italy and Spain came samples of acute and convalescent COVID-19. In each case, the material was cDNA or gDNA derived from T cells, B-cell-depleted T cells, or PBMCs.

The CDR3 covers 15 residues. Trimming cost V 3 bases and J 5 bases, with 17 bases left between them. The germline CDR1 and CDR2 sequences are SGHKS and YYEKEE (reference sequence). Study processing details: Amplification from reference gene primers served as the basis for estimated nucleated cell counts. Measured with immunoSEQ multiplex PCR; TCRdb has only the in-frame clones, and not every one. V and J calls and clone size are copied from that table; D and trimming were computed from the DNA. The table has 470,000 or so clones, more than 85% seen once. This TCR was sampled from a woman aged 25 to 39 with acute or convalescent COVID-19. The sequenced material came from peripheral blood. V is TRBV5-5 and J is TRBJ2-5; a possible D gene is TRBD2 (7 bases). The DNA for the CDR3 is TGTGCCAGCAGCTCCCAGGGGAACGGGGGGGAGACCCAGTACTTC. Translation gives CASSSQGNGGETQYF.